A single sample is the source of the 10 T cell receptor beta chains below, sequenced in a study of cytomegalovirus exposure and HLA in healthy donors (dated by TCRdb to the late 2010s). Library creation used the immunoSEQ multiplex PCR assay. The multiplex PCR relied on a mix of 60 forward primers for TCR Vbeta segments and 13 reverse primers for TCR Jbeta segments. TCRdb took this table from immuneACCESS and kept in-frame rearrangements with V and J called. Such tables lack part of the clones; where checked against another copy, unresolved V genes explain under half of the gap, and the rest is unexplained. A total of about 190,000 clones appear in this sample, 80% to 85% of them only once. The top ten clonotypes cover about 2% of the sample. The sequencing input was PBMCs. These TCRs come from a woman younger than 30 in good health and CMV-seropositive.

In DNA, the CDR3 is TGTGCCAGCAGCTTAAGGGGAGCGGGACTCAAAGAGACCCAGTACTTC. Protein: CASSLRGAGLKETQYF. The rearrangement uses TRBV7-2 and TRBJ2-5; 7 bases fit TRBD2. This CDR3 is 16 amino acids long. The V gene end was trimmed by 2 bases and the J gene end by 3 bases; junction bases not matched to a gene: 9. CDR1 and CDR2 (germline): SGHTA, FQGNSA.

Points on this clone: The junction shows a germline mismatch at one end, possibly a read error. V gene TRBV28 combines with J gene TRBJ2-7; D may be TRBD1 (6 bases). The CDR3 consists of 14 residues. Looked up from germline, CDR1 is MDHEN and CDR2 is SYDVKM. The CDR3 nucleotides read TGTGCCAGCAGCTGGGGGCGGATTGGATACGAGCAGTCCTTC. Encoded protein: CASSWGRIGYEQSF. The full variable domain, its missing parts supplied by reference TRBV28 and TRBJ2-7, is DVKVTQSSRYLVKRTGEKVFLECVQDMDHENMFWYRQDPGLGLRLIYFSYDVKMKEKGDIPEGYSVSREKKERFSLILESASTNQTSMYLCASSWGRIGYEQSFGPGTRLTVT.

The chain joins TRBV5-6 to TRBJ1-1; a weak D match, TRBD1 (6 bases). CDR3 length: 15 amino acids. The germline CDR1 and CDR2 sequences are SGHDT and YYEEEE. The V end lost 0 bases, the J end lost 4 bases, and 13 bases lay between the germline ends. CDR3 protein: CASSLGDTSGTEAFF. As DNA, the CDR3 is TGTGCCAGCAGCTTGGGGGACACATCGGGCACTGAAGCTTTCTTT.

The gene calls are TRBV6-1 and TRBJ2-7, with D perhaps TRBD1 (7 bases). V shed 1 base and J shed 4 bases, with 14 bases lying between them. The germline gives CDR1 MNHNS, CDR2 SASEGT. The CDR3 totals 15 residues. The CDR3 nucleotides are TGTGCCAGCAGTGAAGATGGGGCAGGGGGGTACGAGCAGTACGTC. Protein sequence: CASSEDGAGGYEQYV.

V and J are TRBV27 and TRBJ1-2; tentatively, D is TRBD1 (6 bases). Trimming stripped 5 bases from V and 5 bases from J, with 6 bases between. The CDR3 sequence is 11 residues long. CDR1 and CDR2 from the germline V gene are MNHEY and SMNVEV (reference sequence). The CDR3: CASSQGYGYTF. CDR3 in DNA: TGTGCCAGCAGTCAGGGGTATGGCTACACCTTC.

The chain links TRBV7-2 to TRBJ2-5, with D possibly matching TRBD2 (7 bases). CDR1 is SGHTA, CDR2 FQGNSA, per germline. Trimming removed 5 bases at V and 5 bases at J, with 21 bases between. The CDR3 covers 16 residues. DNA for the CDR3: TGTGCCAGCAGCCAAGTGGGGAGGGGGTCGGGGGAGACCCAGTACTTC. Its translation: CASSQVGRGSGETQYF.

The V gene is TRBV6-1, the J gene TRBJ2-7; the D gene is possibly TRBD1 (6 bases). This CDR3 has 12 residues. Germline V gene sequence: CDR1 MNHNS, CDR2 SASEGT. Trimming pared 6 bases from V and 4 bases from J, leaving 10 bases between. The CDR3 region is CASSHQGYEQYF. CDR3 coding DNA: TGTGCCAGCAGCCACCAGGGGTACGAGCAGTACTTC.

This sequence joins TRBV18 and TRBJ1-5; D is ambiguous. This CDR3 is built from 15 residues. Trimming cost V 6 bases and J 3 bases, with 15 bases left between them. Germline V CDR1 and CDR2: KGHSH, LQKENI. The CDR3 region is CASSHPGANNQPQHF. Here the CDR3 DNA reads TGTGCCAGCTCGCATCCGGGAGCCAACAATCAGCCCCAGCATTTT.

The chain carries TRBV7-3 and TRBJ2-2; TRBD2 is a possible D gene (5 bases). Germline loops: CDR1 SGHTA, CDR2 FQGTGA. With 10 bases removed from V and 4 bases from J, the gap between germline ends came to 10 bases. The CDR3 totals 12 residues. This chain's CDR3 is CATRGGTGELFF. CDR3 nucleotides: TGTGCCACCCGGGGTGGCACCGGGGAGCTGTTTTTT. Filled out from reference TRBV7-3 and TRBJ2-2, the complete variable domain reads GAGVSQTPSNKVTEKGKYVELRCDPISGHTALYWYRQSLGQGPEFLIYFQGTGAADDSGLPNDRFFAVRPEGSVSTLKIQRTERGDSAVYLCATRGGTGELFFGEGSRLTVL.

This clone was counted a single time. The chain links TRBV27 to TRBJ2-2; 8 bases align to TRBD2. Germline V gives CDR1 MNHEY, CDR2 SMNVEV (reference sequence). Losses at the gene ends were 10 bases for V and 5 bases for J; bases not matched to a gene: 12. The CDR3 consists of 15 residues. The CDR3: CATHGGGARTGELFF. As DNA, the CDR3 is TGTGCCACCCACGGGGGGGGCGCACGTACCGGGGAGCTGTTTTTT.